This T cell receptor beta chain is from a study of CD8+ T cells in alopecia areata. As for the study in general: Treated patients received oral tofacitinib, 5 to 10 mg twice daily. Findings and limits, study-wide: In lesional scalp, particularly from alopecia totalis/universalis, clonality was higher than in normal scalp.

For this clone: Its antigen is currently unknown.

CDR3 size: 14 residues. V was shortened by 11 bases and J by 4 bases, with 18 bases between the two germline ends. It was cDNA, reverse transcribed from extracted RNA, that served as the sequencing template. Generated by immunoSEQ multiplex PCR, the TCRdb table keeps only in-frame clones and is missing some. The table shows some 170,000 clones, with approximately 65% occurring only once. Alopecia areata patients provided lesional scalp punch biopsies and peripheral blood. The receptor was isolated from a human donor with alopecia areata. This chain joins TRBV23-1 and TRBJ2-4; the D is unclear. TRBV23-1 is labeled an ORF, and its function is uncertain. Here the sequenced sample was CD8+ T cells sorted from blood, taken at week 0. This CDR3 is CAGPLPPPKNIQYF. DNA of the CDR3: TGCGCCGGCCCCCTTCCCCCCCCAAAAAACATTCAGTACTTC.